These 17 T cell receptor beta chains came from one sample sequenced in a study of blood T cell repertoires in COVID-19. Libraries were prepared by immunoSEQ multiplex PCR; TCRdb keeps only in-frame clonotypes and omits some of them. The data hold around 200,000 clones, with roughly four fifths observed a single time. Specimen: peripheral blood. The receptors stem from a man aged 50 to 60 who had recovered from COVID-19.

The chain is built from TRBV6-5 and TRBJ2-3; D may be TRBD2 (5 bases). V was cut by 8 bases and J by 4 bases, with 13 bases left in between. The CDR3 covers 13 residues. Germline V gene lookup returns CDR1 MNHEY and CDR2 SVGAGI. This chain's CDR3 is CASYGVAADTQYF. CDR3 bases: TGTGCCAGCTACGGGGTTGCGGCAGATACGCAGTATTTT.

The chain uses TRBV6-5 and TRBJ2-5; D perhaps matches TRBD2 (6 bases). This CDR3 comprises 14 residues. Germline loops: CDR1 MNHEY, CDR2 SVGAGI. V dropped 6 bases and J dropped 2 bases, with 13 bases sitting between them. CDR3 bases: TGTGCCAGCAGCGAGAGACGGGGGCAAGAGACCCAGTACTTC. Translating it yields CASSERRGQETQYF.

The rearrangement joins TRBV5-1 to TRBJ1-1, with a possible D match to TRBD1 (6 bases). CDR1 is SGHRS, CDR2 YFSETQ, per germline. V was cut by 2 bases and J by 3 bases, with 11 bases left in between. The CDR3 spans 14 residues. Written as DNA, the CDR3 is TGCGCCAGCAGCTTCGCAGGGGAATACACTGAAGCTTTCTTT. Protein product: CASSFAGEYTEAFF.

Many counts were recorded for this clone. The chain uses TRBV2 and TRBJ1-1, with D perhaps TRBD1 (5 bases). The germline V gene encodes CDR1 SNHLY and CDR2 FYNNEI. The CDR3 extends over 14 amino acids. The germline V and J ends were trimmed by 3 bases and 1 base, with 9 bases remaining between them. The CDR3 sequence is CASSDGRENTEAFF. CDR3 bases: TGTGCCAGCAGTGATGGCAGGGAGAACACTGAAGCTTTCTTT.

This chain uses TRBV7-2 with TRBJ1-3; 7 bases are shared with TRBD1. Trimming cost V 5 bases and J 2 bases; bases outside gene matches: 9. The germline V gene has CDR1 SGHTA and CDR2 FQGNSA. There are 16 residues in the CDR3. The CDR3 is CASSPGTAVTGNTIYF. CDR3 in DNA: TGTGCCAGCAGCCCCGGGACAGCAGTAACTGGAAACACCATATATTTT.

The V call is TRBV7-2, the J call TRBJ2-1; D gene unclear. The germline V gene has CDR1 SGHTA and CDR2 FQGNSA. The V and J ends lost 4 bases and 9 bases respectively, with 13 bases between them. The CDR3 sequence is 13 residues long. CDR3 DNA sequence: TGTGCCAGCAGCTCCGGTTCTTCATCTGAGCAGTTCTTC. It translates to CASSSGSSSEQFF.

The rearrangement joins TRBV28 to TRBJ1-4, with a weak D call TRBD1 (5 bases). CDR3 length: 16 residues. The V and J ends lost 2 bases and 7 bases respectively, with 17 bases between them. CDR1 MDHEN and CDR2 SYDVKM come from the germline V gene. The CDR3 nucleotides read TGTGCCAGCAGTTTAGCGGGACTGAGGGGAATTGAAAAACTGTTTTTT. This sequence encodes CASSLAGLRGIEKLFF.

This chain joins TRBV11-2 and TRBJ1-1; 8 bases line up with TRBD1. This CDR3 is built from 13 residues. V gave up 5 bases and J gave up 4 bases; unmatched junction bases: 3. Per the germline V gene, CDR1 is SGHAT and CDR2 is FQNNGV. The CDR3 is CASSATGVTEAFF. The DNA for the CDR3 is TGTGCCAGCAGCGCGACAGGGGTCACTGAAGCTTTCTTT.

The chain joins TRBV21-1 to TRBJ2-1; the table's TRBD1 call for D was not verified on the DNA. TRBV21-1 is a known pseudogene. CDR3 length: 16 amino acids. The CDR3 DNA follows: TGTGCCAGCAGCGCCCCGGGACAGGGGGTGTACAATGAGCAGTTCTTC. It encodes CASSAPGQGVYNEQFF.

The chain joins TRBV6-6 to TRBJ1-2; TRBD1 matches at 7 bases. Germline CDR1 reads MNHNY; CDR2 reads SVGAGI (reference sequence). J was trimmed by 8 bases and V by 6 bases; bases with no gene match: 9. This CDR3 contains 13 residues. As DNA, the CDR3 is TGTGCCAGCAGCCTAGACAGGGCTTCCGGCTACACCTTC. Protein product: CASSLDRASGYTF.

The V gene is TRBV7-8, the J gene TRBJ1-6; TRBD1 agrees at 7 bases. Losses at the gene ends were 5 bases for V and 6 bases for J; bases not matched to a gene: 7. Germline V lookup: CDR1 SGHVS, CDR2 FQNEAQ. This CDR3 contains 15 residues. Here the CDR3 DNA reads TGTGCCAGCAGCCCAATTGGACAGGCTAATTCACCCCTCCACTTT. The encoded protein is CASSPIGQANSPLHF. The full variable domain, in which reference TRBV7-8 and TRBJ1-6 provide the parts outside the CDR3, is GAGVSQSPRYKVAKRGQDVALRCDPISGHVSLFWYQQALGQGPEFLTYFQNEAQLDKSGLPSDRFFAERPEGSVSTLKIQRTQQEDSAVYLCASSPIGQANSPLHFGNGTRLTVT.

The chain carries TRBV3-1 (or the pseudogene TRBV3-2) and TRBJ2-1; D is uncertain. V dropped 0 bases and J dropped 9 bases, with 21 bases sitting between them. The CDR3 extends over 17 amino acids. Germline assignment: CDR1 LGHDT and CDR2 YNNKEL (reference sequence). The chain's CDR3 is CASSQDRWAGHSVEQFF. CDR3 nucleotides: TGTGCCAGCAGCCAAGATCGGTGGGCAGGCCATAGTGTTGAGCAGTTCTTC.

The chain is built from TRBV11-2 and TRBJ2-7; TRBD1 might be the D (6 bases). Germline assignment: CDR1 SGHAT and CDR2 FQNNGV. The ends were cut back, 3 bases at V and 2 bases at J, with 14 bases in the middle. CDR3 size: 15 residues. In DNA, the CDR3 is TGTGCCAGCAGCTTGTACAGGGCCCTTACCTACGAGCAGTACTTC. It specifies CASSLYRALTYEQYF.

The V and J genes are TRBV5-4 and TRBJ1-1, with TRBD1 matching 9 bases. The CDR3 contains 17 residues. V lost 2 bases, J lost 3 bases, and 11 bases stayed unmatched. Germline CDR1 reads SGHNT; CDR2 reads YYREEE (reference sequence). The CDR3 reads CASSFAVGTGKYTEAFF. The CDR3 DNA reads as TGTGCCAGCAGCTTCGCGGTCGGGACAGGGAAATACACTGAAGCTTTCTTT.

This clone was picked up one time. The V call is TRBV4-2, the J call TRBJ2-3; possibly TRBD2 for D (6 bases). Germline CDR1 LGHNA, CDR2 YNFKEQ. This CDR3 spans 18 amino acids. V gave up 0 bases and J gave up 2 bases, with 18 bases separating them. As DNA, the CDR3 is TGTGCCAGCAGCCAAGATGCAGCAGGCGGGATGGTCACAGATACGCAGTATTTT. Protein sequence: CASSQDAAGGMVTDTQYF.

V is TRBV3-1 (or the pseudogene TRBV3-2) and J is TRBJ2-2, with 8 bases that match TRBD2. The CDR3 covers 18 residues. J gave up 3 bases and V 4 bases, and 13 bases lay outside the gene matches. Per germline, CDR1 LGHDT and CDR2 YNNKEL (reference sequence). The CDR3 reads CASSPFSGGRSHTGELFF. CDR3 nucleotide sequence: TGTGCCAGCAGCCCCTTTTCGGGCGGGAGGTCCCACACCGGGGAGCTGTTTTTT.

The chain uses TRBV7-3 and TRBJ2-1, with a tentative D call TRBD2 (6 bases). The CDR3 length is 14 residues. Germline loops: CDR1 SGHTA, CDR2 FQGTGA. Trimming pared 3 bases from V and 10 bases from J, leaving 16 bases between. This chain's CDR3 is CASSLGPAGREQFF. The CDR3 region has the DNA TGTGCCAGCAGCTTGGGGCCGGCGGGGAGAGAGCAGTTCTTC. Looking up the rest from reference TRBV7-3 and TRBJ2-1 gives the full variable domain: GAGVSQTPSNKVTEKGKYVELRCDPISGHTALYWYRQSLGQGPEFLIYFQGTGAADDSGLPNDRFFAVRPEGSVSTLKIQRTERGDSAVYLCASSLGPAGREQFFGPGTRLTVL.